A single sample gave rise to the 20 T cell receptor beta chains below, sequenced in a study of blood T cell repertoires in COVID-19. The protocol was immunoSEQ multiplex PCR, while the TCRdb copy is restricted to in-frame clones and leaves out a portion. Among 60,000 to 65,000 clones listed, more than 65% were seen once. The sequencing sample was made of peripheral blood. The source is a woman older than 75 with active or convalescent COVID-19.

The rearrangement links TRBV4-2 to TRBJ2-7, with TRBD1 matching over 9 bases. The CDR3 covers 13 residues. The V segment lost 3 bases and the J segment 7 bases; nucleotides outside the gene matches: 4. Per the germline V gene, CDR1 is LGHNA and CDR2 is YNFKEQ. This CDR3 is CASSQDRGLEQYF. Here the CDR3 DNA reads TGTGCCAGCAGCCAGGACAGGGGTTTGGAGCAGTACTTC.

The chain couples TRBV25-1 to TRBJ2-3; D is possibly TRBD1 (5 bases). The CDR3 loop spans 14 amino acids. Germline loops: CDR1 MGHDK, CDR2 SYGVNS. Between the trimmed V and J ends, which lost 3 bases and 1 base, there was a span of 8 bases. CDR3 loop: CASSDPRGTDTQYF. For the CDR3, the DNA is TGTGCCAGCAGTGACCCCAGGGGCACAGATACGCAGTATTTT.

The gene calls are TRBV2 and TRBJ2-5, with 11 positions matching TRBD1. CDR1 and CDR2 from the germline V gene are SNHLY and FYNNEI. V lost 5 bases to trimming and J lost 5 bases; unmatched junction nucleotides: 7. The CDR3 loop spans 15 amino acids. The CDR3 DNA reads TGTGCCAGCAGTAAAAACCGGGACAGGGGGGAGACCCAGTACTTC. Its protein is CASSKNRDRGETQYF.

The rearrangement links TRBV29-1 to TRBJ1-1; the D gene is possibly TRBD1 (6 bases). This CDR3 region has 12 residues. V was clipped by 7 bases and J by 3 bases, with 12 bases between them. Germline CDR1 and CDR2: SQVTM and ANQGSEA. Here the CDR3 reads CSGGRGDTEAFF. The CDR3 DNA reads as TGCAGCGGAGGGAGGGGGGACACTGAAGCTTTCTTT.

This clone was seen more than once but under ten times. DNA of the CDR3: TGCGCCAGCAGCCACAAAGCTGGGCTGAACACTGAAGCTTTCTTT. It yields the protein CASSHKAGLNTEAFF. This chain uses TRBV4-1 with TRBJ1-1; D not resolved. Looked up from germline, CDR1 is MGHRA and CDR2 is YSYEKL. The CDR3 loop spans 15 amino acids. The V gene lost 3 bases and the J gene lost 0 bases, with 11 bases spanning the gap.

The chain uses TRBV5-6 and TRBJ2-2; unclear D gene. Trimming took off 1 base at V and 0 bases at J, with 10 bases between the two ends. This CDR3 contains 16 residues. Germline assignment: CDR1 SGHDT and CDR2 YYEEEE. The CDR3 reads CASSLFAVTNTGELFF. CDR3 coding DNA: TGTGCCAGCAGCTTGTTTGCAGTTACGAACACCGGGGAGCTGTTTTTT. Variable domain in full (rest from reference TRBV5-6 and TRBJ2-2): DAGVTQSPTHLIKTRGQQVTLRCSPKSGHDTVSWYQQALGQGPQFIFQYYEEEERQRGNFPDRFSGHQFPNYSSELNVNALLLGDSALYLCASSLFAVTNTGELFFGEGSRLTVL.

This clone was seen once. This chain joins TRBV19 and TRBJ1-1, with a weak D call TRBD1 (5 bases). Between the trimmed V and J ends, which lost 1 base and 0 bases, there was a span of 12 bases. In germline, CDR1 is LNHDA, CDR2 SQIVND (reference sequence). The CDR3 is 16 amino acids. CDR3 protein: CASSIARQLLNTEAFF. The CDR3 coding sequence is TGTGCCAGTAGTATAGCACGACAGCTACTGAACACTGAAGCTTTCTTT.

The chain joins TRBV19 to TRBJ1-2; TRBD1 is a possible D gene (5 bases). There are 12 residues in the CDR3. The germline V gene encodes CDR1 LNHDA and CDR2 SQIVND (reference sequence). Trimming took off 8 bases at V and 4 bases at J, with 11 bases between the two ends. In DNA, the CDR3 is TGTGCCAGTTCTAAGGGACTCTATGGCTACACCTTC. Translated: CASSKGLYGYTF. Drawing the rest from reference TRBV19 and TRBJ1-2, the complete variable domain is DGGITQSPKYLFRKEGQNVTLSCEQNLNHDAMYWYRQDPGQGLRLIYYSQIVNDFQKGDIAEGYSVSREKKESFPLTVTSAQKNPTAFYLCASSKGLYGYTFGSGTRLTVV.

CDR3 sequence reads: CASSEGQEGYGYTF. The CDR3 region has the DNA TGTGCCAGCAGCGAAGGACAGGAAGGGTATGGCTACACCTTC. The V call is TRBV5-5, the J call TRBJ1-2; 7 bases are shared with TRBD1. Losses at the gene ends were 4 bases for V and 5 bases for J; bases not matched to a gene: 8. CDR3 length equals 14 residues. Germline lookup yields CDR1 SGHKS and CDR2 YYEKEE (reference sequence).

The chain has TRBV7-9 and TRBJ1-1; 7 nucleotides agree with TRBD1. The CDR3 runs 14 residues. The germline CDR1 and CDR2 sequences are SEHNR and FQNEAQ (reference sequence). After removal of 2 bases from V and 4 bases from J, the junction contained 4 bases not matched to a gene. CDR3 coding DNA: TGTGCCAGCAGCTTAATATCAGGGGGCACTGAAGCTTTCTTT. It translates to CASSLISGGTEAFF. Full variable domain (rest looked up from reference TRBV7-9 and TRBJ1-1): DTGVSQNPRHKITKRGQNVTFRCDPISEHNRLYWYRQTLGQGPEFLTYFQNEAQLEKSRLLSDRFSAERPKGSFSTLEIQRTEQGDSAMYLCASSLISGGTEAFFGQGTRLTVV.

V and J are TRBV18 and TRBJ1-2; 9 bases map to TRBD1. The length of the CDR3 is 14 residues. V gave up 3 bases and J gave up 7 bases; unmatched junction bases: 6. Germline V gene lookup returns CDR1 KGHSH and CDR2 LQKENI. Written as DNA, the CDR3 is TGTGCCAGCTCACCGGGACAGGGAGTATTTGGCTACACCTTC. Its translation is CASSPGQGVFGYTF.

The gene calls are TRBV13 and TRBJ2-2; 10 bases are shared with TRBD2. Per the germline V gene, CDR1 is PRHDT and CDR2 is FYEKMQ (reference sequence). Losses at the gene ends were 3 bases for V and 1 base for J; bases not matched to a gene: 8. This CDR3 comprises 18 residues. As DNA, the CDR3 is TGTGCCAGCAGCTTCCTAGCGGGGGTCCCAATGAACACCGGGGAGCTGTTTTTT. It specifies CASSFLAGVPMNTGELFF.

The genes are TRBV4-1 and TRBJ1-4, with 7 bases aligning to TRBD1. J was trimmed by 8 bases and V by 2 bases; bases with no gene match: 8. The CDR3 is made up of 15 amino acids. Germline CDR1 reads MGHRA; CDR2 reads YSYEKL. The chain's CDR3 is CASSQMRTGEEKLFF. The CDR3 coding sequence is TGCGCCAGCAGCCAAATGAGGACAGGAGAAGAAAAACTGTTTTTT.

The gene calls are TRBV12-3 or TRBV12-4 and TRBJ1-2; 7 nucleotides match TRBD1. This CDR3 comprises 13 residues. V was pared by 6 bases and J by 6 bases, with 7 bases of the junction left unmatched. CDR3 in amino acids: CASRDRDWDGYTF. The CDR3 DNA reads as TGTGCCAGCAGAGACAGGGACTGGGATGGCTACACCTTC.

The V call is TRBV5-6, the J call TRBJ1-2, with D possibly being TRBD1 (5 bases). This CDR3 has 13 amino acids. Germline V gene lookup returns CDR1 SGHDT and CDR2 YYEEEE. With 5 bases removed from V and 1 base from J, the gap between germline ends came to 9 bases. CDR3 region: CASRSGGNYGYTF. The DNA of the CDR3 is TGTGCCAGCAGGTCGGGGGGTAACTATGGCTACACCTTC.

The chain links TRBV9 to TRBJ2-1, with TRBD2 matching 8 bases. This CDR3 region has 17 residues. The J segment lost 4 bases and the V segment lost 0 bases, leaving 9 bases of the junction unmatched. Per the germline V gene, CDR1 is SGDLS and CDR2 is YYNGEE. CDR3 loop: CASSVAGTGGLYNEQFF. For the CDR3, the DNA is TGTGCCAGCAGCGTAGCTGGGACGGGGGGGTTGTACAATGAGCAGTTCTTC.

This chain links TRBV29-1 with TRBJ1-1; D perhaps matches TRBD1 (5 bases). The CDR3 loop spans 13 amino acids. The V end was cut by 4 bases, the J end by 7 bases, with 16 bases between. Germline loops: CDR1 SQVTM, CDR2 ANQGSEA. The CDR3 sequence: CSVAPIPGGEAFF. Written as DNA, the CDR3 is TGCAGCGTTGCCCCTATCCCCGGGGGTGAAGCTTTCTTT.

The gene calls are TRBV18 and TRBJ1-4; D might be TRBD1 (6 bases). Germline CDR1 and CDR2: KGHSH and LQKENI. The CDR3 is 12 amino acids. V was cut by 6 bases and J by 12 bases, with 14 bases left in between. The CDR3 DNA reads TGTGCCAGCTCGCCAGGAGCAGGGGAACTGTTTTTT. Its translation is CASSPGAGELFF.

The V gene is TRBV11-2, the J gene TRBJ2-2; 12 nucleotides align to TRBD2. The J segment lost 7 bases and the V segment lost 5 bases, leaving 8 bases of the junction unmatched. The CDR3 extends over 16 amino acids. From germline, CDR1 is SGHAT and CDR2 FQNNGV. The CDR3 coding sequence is TGTGCCAGCAGCCTAGGACTAGCGGGGTGGATCGGGGAGCTGTTTTTT. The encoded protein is CASSLGLAGWIGELFF.

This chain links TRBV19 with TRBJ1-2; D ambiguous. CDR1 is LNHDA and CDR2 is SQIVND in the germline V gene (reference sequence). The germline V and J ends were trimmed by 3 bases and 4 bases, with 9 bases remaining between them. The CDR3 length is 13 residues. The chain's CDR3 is CASSIRQAYGYTF. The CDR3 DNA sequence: TGTGCCAGTAGTATTCGGCAGGCCTATGGCTACACCTTC. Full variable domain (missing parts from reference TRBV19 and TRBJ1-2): DGGITQSPKYLFRKEGQNVTLSCEQNLNHDAMYWYRQDPGQGLRLIYYSQIVNDFQKGDIAEGYSVSREKKESFPLTVTSAQKNPTAFYLCASSIRQAYGYTFGSGTRLTVV.